This T cell receptor (beta chain) was sequenced in a study of molecular identifiers for immune sequencing clone quantification. This clonotype occurred a few times. Trimming took off 8 bases at V and 4 bases at J, with 14 bases between the two ends. The CDR3 has 13 amino acids. The germline V gene has CDR1 MNHEY and CDR2 SMNVEV (reference sequence). TCRdb itself ran the PCR reads through MiXCR, one entry per CDR3 protein. The sample lists hundreds of thousands of distinct CDR3 sequences, around 25% occurring once. This sequence joins TRBV27 and TRBJ1-1, with no clear D. The sequenced sample consisted of naive CD8+ T cells from blood, with Jurkat cell RNA spiked in. Subset given: FACS-sorted CD8+CD4-CCR7+CD45RA+ naive T cells. The clonotype was recovered from a human donor in good health. Some libraries in this study had Jurkat cell RNA spiked in. The CDR3 bases are TGTGCCAGCCACCTGTCGCGGGCCACTGAAGCTTTCTTT. Translating it yields CASHLSRATEAFF.